Listed here are 20 T cell receptor beta chains from one sample, sequenced in a study of circulating and synovial CD4+ cells in juvenile arthritis. Some clones are missing from TCRdb's copy, which holds only in-frame ones; the method was immunoSEQ multiplex PCR. The data contain about 33,000 clones, 90% to 95% of them singletons. The sample comprised CD4+ T cells from blood. These receptors were collected from a human donor with juvenile idiopathic arthritis.

The V and J genes are TRBV27 and TRBJ2-1; the D gene is possibly TRBD2 (6 bases). Germline lookup yields CDR1 MNHEY and CDR2 SMNVEV (reference sequence). This CDR3 has 17 amino acids. V lost 2 bases, J lost 6 bases, and 20 bases lay in between. The CDR3 spells CASSLTAGTHSGNEQFF. The CDR3 DNA is TGTGCCAGCAGTTTAACGGCCGGGACTCATAGCGGCAATGAGCAGTTCTTC.

This chain joins TRBV9 and TRBJ1-1; no clear D. Trimming left V 3 bases short and J 9 bases short, with 15 bases between. CDR1 is SGDLS, CDR2 YYNGEE, per germline. The CDR3 consists of 13 residues. The DNA for the CDR3 is TGTGCCAGCAGCGCGCCAAAGGTTGGGCAAGCTTTCTTT. Its protein product is CASSAPKVGQAFF.

The CDR3 sequence: CASSSGGITDTQYF. In nucleotides, the CDR3 is TGTGCCAGCAGCTCGGGGGGCATAACAGATACGCAGTATTTT. The J gene is TRBJ2-3, the V gene TRBV7-9; TRBD2 is a possible D gene (7 bases). The germline V gene has CDR1 SEHNR and CDR2 FQNEAQ (reference sequence). The CDR3 sequence is 14 residues long. Trimming shortened V by 4 bases and J by 3 bases, and 11 bases separated the two germline ends.

This sequence joins TRBV14 and TRBJ2-4, with 8 nucleotides matching TRBD1. This CDR3 is built from 16 residues. Trimming removed 1 base from V and 3 bases from J; junction bases left unmatched: 5. CDR1 and CDR2 (germline): SGHDN, FVKESK. CDR3 coding DNA: TGTGCCAGCAGCCAAGGGGCAGGGGGCTACAAAAACATTCAGTACTTC. It specifies CASSQGAGGYKNIQYF.

The V and J genes are TRBV14 and TRBJ2-6; D not resolved. Per germline, CDR1 SGHDN and CDR2 FVKESK. The V and J ends lost 4 bases and 2 bases respectively, with 3 bases between them. The CDR3 is 13 residues long. The CDR3 protein is CASSPTGANVLTF. In nucleotides, the CDR3 is TGTGCCAGCAGCCCTACTGGGGCCAACGTCCTGACTTTC. The full variable domain, rest sourced from reference TRBV14 and TRBJ2-6, is EAGVTQFPSHSVIEKGQTVTLRCDPISGHDNLYWYRRVMGKEIKFLLHFVKESKQDESGMPNNRFLAERTGGTYSTLKVQPAELEDSGVYFCASSPTGANVLTFGAGSRLTVL.

This rearrangement joins TRBV19 to TRBJ1-5; 8 bases are shared with TRBD1. Germline CDR1 LNHDA, CDR2 SQIVND (reference sequence). The ends lost 8 bases at V and 7 bases at J; junction bases unmatched: 7. The CDR3 extends over 13 amino acids. The CDR3 region is CASSDRGSQPQHF. The CDR3 nucleotides are TGTGCCAGTTCTGACAGGGGTTCACAGCCCCAGCATTTT.

V and J are TRBV6-1 and TRBJ2-7, with TRBD1 as a possible D gene (5 bases). Between the trimmed V and J ends, which lost 8 bases and 3 bases, there was a span of 17 bases. The CDR3 runs 14 residues. Germline loops: CDR1 MNHNS, CDR2 SASEGT. The CDR3: CASSGAGWGYEQYF. CDR3 nucleotides: TGTGCCAGCTCTGGGGCAGGGTGGGGCTACGAGCAGTACTTC.

This chain links TRBV5-1 with TRBJ2-4, with 16 bases that match TRBD2. Germline CDR1 is SGHRS and CDR2 is YFSETQ. The CDR3 runs to 16 residues. With V trimmed by 3 bases and J by 5 bases, 2 bases remained unmatched. The DNA of the CDR3 is TGCGCCAGCAGCTCGGGACTAGCGGGGGGGGAAAACATTCAGTACTTC. Translated, it gives CASSSGLAGGENIQYF.

The chain joins TRBV28 to TRBJ1-2, with 8 bases identical to TRBD1. V was clipped by 7 bases and J by 5 bases; unmatched bases: 12. CDR3 length: 15 residues. Per germline, CDR1 MDHEN and CDR2 SYDVKM. The CDR3 protein is CASTVGSGGPYGYTF. Here the CDR3 DNA reads TGTGCCAGCACCGTGGGGTCAGGGGGCCCATATGGCTACACCTTC.

The chain employs TRBV28 and TRBJ2-7; tentatively, D is TRBD1 (5 bases). The germline V and J ends were trimmed by 7 bases and 3 bases, with 16 bases remaining between them. The CDR3 spans 14 residues. Germline V gene sequence: CDR1 MDHEN, CDR2 SYDVKM. CDR3 DNA sequence: TGTGCCAGCATATCCGCCCGACAGAGCTACGAGCAGTACTTC. It encodes CASISARQSYEQYF.

This chain links TRBV19 with TRBJ2-7; 7 bases map to TRBD1. CDR3 size: 16 residues. Trimming removed 5 bases from V and 5 bases from J; junction bases left unmatched: 15. The germline V gene encodes CDR1 LNHDA and CDR2 SQIVND (reference sequence). The CDR3 coding sequence is TGTGCCAGTAGTTTAAAGGGTAGGGACAGCCTACACGAGCAGTACTTC. It is translated as CASSLKGRDSLHEQYF.

This chain connects TRBV28 to TRBJ1-2, with D perhaps matching TRBD1 (5 bases). The CDR3 extends over 14 amino acids. Germline V CDR1 and CDR2: MDHEN, SYDVKM. V was cut by 8 bases and J by 3 bases, with 16 bases left in between. The CDR3 is CASDLRGADYGYTF. The CDR3, as DNA: TGTGCCAGCGATTTACGTGGGGCGGACTATGGCTACACCTTC.

The chain uses TRBV7-2 and TRBJ2-5; TRBD2 matches 10 bases. This CDR3 spans 15 amino acids. The V and J ends lost 5 bases and 5 bases, in that order; junction bases with no gene match: 8. Germline V CDR1 and CDR2: SGHTA, FQGNSA. This CDR3 is CASSPERGGRETQYF. DNA of the CDR3: TGTGCCAGCAGCCCCGAGCGGGGGGGCCGTGAGACCCAGTACTTC.

J is TRBJ1-2 and V is TRBV29-1; perhaps TRBD1 as D (6 bases). Germline V gives CDR1 SQVTM, CDR2 ANQGSEA. The V end was cut by 2 bases, the J end by 5 bases, with 12 bases between. The CDR3 consists of 13 residues. CDR3 region: CSVEKGGGYGYTF. In nucleotides, the CDR3 is TGCAGCGTTGAAAAGGGGGGAGGGTATGGCTACACCTTC.

The chain employs TRBV6-1 and TRBJ1-5; no reliable D call. This CDR3 region has 15 residues. V was shortened by 0 bases and J by 4 bases, with 10 bases between the two germline ends. Germline V gene sequence: CDR1 MNHNS, CDR2 SASEGT. The DNA for the CDR3 is TGTGCCAGCAGTGAAGCGGTGGCAGTGAATCAGCCCCAGCATTTT. Amino acids: CASSEAVAVNQPQHF.

The chain links TRBV7-2 to TRBJ1-1, with 7 bases that match TRBD1. This CDR3 is 15 amino acids long. Trimming took 5 bases from V and 5 from J; bases not matched to a gene: 11. The germline CDR1 and CDR2 sequences are SGHTA and FQGNSA. The CDR3 loop is CASSRKTGLGTEAFF. CDR3 DNA sequence: TGTGCCAGCAGCCGGAAGACAGGGTTGGGGACTGAAGCTTTCTTT.

CDR3 DNA: TGTGCCAGCAGCCCTCTAGTGCACCCAATGGGTACGCAGTATTTT. Residues: CASSPLVHPMGTQYF. The chain joins TRBV9 to TRBJ2-3, with no clear D. V was cut by 4 bases and J by 8 bases, with 20 bases left in between. Germline CDR1 and CDR2: SGDLS and YYNGEE. The CDR3 extends over 15 amino acids.

The chain recombines TRBV7-3 with TRBJ2-5; 9 nucleotides agree with TRBD1. Trimming cost V 2 bases and J 6 bases; bases outside gene matches: 7. This CDR3 region has 15 residues. Germline CDR1 reads SGHTA; CDR2 reads FQGTGA. The chain's CDR3 is CASSLAGQGPQTQYF. The CDR3 DNA reads as TGTGCCAGCAGCTTAGCAGGACAGGGGCCCCAGACCCAGTACTTC. Full variable domain (outside the CDR3, taken from reference TRBV7-3 and TRBJ2-5): GAGVSQTPSNKVTEKGKYVELRCDPISGHTALYWYRQSLGQGPEFLIYFQGTGAADDSGLPNDRFFAVRPEGSVSTLKIQRTERGDSAVYLCASSLAGQGPQTQYFGPGTRLLVL.

The chain combines TRBV10-1 with TRBJ2-1; 10 bases fit TRBD2. This CDR3 is 18 amino acids long. CDR1 is WNHNN, CDR2 SYGVQD, per germline (reference sequence). V was pared by 2 bases and J by 4 bases, with 11 bases of the junction left unmatched. CDR3 sequence: CASSEKALAGAGYNEQFF. CDR3 nucleotides: TGCGCCAGCAGTGAGAAAGCTCTAGCGGGAGCCGGGTACAATGAGCAGTTCTTC.

As concerns this clone: Within the sample, other DNA sequences also encode this same CDR3. The J gene is TRBJ1-6, the V gene TRBV19; 7 bases match TRBD1. The CDR3 runs to 17 residues. CDR1 LNHDA and CDR2 SQIVND come from the germline V gene (reference sequence). V was clipped by 9 bases and J by 4 bases; unmatched bases: 15. CDR3 region: CASSTGTVALYNSPLHF. The CDR3, as DNA: TGTGCCAGCTCCACCGGGACAGTGGCTTTATATAATTCACCCCTCCACTTT.